This T cell receptor beta chain derives from a study of read filtering for tumor transcriptome and immune sequencing. From approximately 430 ng of RNA, a library with molecular barcoded alpha/delta and beta/gamma adaptors was made. TCRdb redid the calling of the reads with MiXCR, one entry per CDR3 protein. The table has tens of thousands of distinct CDR3 sequences, approximately 15% seen once. CDR1 and CDR2 (germline): SGHDT, YYEEEE. Trimming took off 4 bases at V and 1 base at J, with 9 bases between the two ends. The CDR3 runs 13 residues. This clonotype was seen many times. The V gene is TRBV5-6, the J gene TRBJ2-7; D uncertain. The sequence derives from a donor older than 35 with multiple myeloma. Sequences were obtained from a population of CD138-negative cells sorted from bone marrow. The CDR3 coding sequence is TGTGCCAGCAGCCCTATTGGGTCCTACGAGCAGTACTTC. It is translated as CASSPIGSYEQYF.